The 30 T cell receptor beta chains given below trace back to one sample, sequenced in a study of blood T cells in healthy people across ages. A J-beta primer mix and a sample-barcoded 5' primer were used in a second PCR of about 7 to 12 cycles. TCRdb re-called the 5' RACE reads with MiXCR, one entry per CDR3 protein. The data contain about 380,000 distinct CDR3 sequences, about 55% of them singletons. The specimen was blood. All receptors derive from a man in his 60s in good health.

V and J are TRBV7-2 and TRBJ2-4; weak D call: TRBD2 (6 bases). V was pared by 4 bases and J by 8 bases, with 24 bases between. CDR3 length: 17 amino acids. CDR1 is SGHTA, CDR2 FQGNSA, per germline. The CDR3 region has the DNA TGTGCCAGCAGCTCCCAATCAGCAGGAGCCAAGCGGGACATTCAGTACTTC. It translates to CASSSQSAGAKRDIQYF.

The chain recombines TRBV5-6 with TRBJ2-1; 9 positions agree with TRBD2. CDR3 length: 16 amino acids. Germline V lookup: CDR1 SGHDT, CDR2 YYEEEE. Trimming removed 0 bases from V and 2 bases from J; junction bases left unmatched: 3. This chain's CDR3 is CASSLVLAGPYNEQFF. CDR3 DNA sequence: TGTGCCAGCAGCTTGGTTCTAGCGGGGCCCTACAATGAGCAGTTCTTC.

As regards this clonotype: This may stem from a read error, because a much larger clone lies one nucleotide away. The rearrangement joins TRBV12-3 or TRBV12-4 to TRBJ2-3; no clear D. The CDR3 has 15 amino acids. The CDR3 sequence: CAGSPRPPSTDTQYF. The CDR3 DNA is TGTGCCGGCAGTCCCAGGCCGCCTAGCACAGATACGCAGTATTTT.

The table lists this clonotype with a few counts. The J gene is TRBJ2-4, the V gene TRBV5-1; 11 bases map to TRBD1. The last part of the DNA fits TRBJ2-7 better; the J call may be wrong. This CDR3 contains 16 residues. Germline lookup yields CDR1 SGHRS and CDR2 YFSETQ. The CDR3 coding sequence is TGCGCCAGCAGTAATGTGCTCGGGACAGGGGGTAACGAGCAGTACTTC. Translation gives CASSNVLGTGGNEQYF.

The CDR3 sequence: CASSDGLDTGELFF. The CDR3 bases are TGTGCCAGCAGTGACGGACTAGACACCGGGGAGCTGTTTTTT. The rearrangement joins TRBV6-4 to TRBJ2-2, with 7 bases fitting TRBD2. V dropped 2 bases and J dropped 3; count of bases not matched to a gene: 0. CDR3 length: 14 amino acids. CDR1 is MRHNA, CDR2 SNTAGT, per germline.

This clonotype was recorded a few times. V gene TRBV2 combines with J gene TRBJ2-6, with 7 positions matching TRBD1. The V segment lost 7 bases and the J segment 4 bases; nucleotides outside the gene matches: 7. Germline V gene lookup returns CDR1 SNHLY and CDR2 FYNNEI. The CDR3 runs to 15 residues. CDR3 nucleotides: TGTGCCAGCATGCCGACAGGGTCCGGGGCCAACGTCCTGACTTTC. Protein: CASMPTGSGANVLTF.

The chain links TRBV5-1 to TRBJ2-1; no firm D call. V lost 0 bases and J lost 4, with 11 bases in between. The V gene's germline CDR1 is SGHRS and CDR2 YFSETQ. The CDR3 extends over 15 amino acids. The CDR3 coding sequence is TGCGCCAGCAGCTTGGGACGGAATCTTTACAATGAGCAGTTCTTC. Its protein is CASSLGRNLYNEQFF.

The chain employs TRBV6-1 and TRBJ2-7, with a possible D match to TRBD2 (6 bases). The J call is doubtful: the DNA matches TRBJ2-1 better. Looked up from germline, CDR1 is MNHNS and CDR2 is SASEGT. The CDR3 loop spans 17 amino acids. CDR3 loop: CASRELGRRGPYNEQFF. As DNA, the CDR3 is TGTGCCAGCAGGGAGCTTGGGCGGCGGGGCCCCTACAATGAGCAGTTCTTC.

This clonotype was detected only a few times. CDR3 sequence (DNA): TGCAGTGCTAGTGGAACAGGGGTTCTTACTGAAGCTTTCTTT. This codes for CSASGTGVLTEAFF. The chain couples TRBV20-1 to TRBJ1-1; 7 bases agree with TRBD1. V lost 3 bases, J lost 5 bases, and 9 bases stayed unmatched. Germline values: CDR1 DFQATT, CDR2 SNEGSKA (reference sequence). The CDR3 runs to 14 residues.

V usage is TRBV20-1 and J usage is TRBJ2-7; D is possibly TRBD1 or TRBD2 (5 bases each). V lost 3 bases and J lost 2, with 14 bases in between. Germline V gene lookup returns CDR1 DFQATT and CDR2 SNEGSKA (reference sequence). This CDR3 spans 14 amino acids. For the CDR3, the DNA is TGCAGTGCTAGGGGTGCCAGGGACCCCTACGAGCAGTACTTC. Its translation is CSARGARDPYEQYF.

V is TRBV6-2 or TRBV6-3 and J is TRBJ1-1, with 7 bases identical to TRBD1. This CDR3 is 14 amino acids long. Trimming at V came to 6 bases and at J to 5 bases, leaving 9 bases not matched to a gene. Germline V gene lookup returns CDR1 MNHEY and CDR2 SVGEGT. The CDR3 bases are TGTGCCAGCAGCTCCACCCTACAGGGGACTGAAGCTTTCTTT. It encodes CASSSTLQGTEAFF.

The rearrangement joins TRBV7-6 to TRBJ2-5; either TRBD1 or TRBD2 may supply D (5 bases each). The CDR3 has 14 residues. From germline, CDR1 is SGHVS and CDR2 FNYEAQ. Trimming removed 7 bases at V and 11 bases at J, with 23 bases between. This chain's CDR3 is CASTSRDPNGEQYF. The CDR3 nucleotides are TGTGCCAGCACCTCCAGGGATCCTAATGGGGAGCAGTACTTC.

CDR3 residues: CASSEQLLLGEQYF. CDR3 nucleotide sequence: TGTGCCAGCAGTGAACAGCTCTTACTGGGCGAGCAGTACTTC. The chain has TRBV6-1 and TRBJ2-5, with D uncertain. The DNA end is more similar to TRBJ2-7, so the J call may be wrong. The V gene's germline CDR1 is MNHNS and CDR2 SASEGT. CDR3 length: 14 amino acids.

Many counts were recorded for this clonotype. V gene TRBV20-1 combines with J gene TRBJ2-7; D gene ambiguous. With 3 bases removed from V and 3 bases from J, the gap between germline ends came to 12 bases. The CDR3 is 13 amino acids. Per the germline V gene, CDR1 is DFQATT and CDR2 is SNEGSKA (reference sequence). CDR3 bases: TGCAGTGCTAGGTCGCGGCAGGACTACGAGCAGTACTTC. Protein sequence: CSARSRQDYEQYF.

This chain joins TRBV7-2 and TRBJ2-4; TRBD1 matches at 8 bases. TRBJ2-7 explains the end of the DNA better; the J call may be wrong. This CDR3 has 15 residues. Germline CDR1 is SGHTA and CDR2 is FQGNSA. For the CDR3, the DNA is TGTGCCAGCAGACAAACCCCGGGACAGGTCTACGAGCAGTACTTC. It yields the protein CASRQTPGQVYEQYF.

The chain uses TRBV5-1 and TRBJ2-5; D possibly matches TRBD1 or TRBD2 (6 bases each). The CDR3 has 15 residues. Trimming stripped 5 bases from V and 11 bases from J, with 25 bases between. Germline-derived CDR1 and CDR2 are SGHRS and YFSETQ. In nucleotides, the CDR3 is TGCGCCAGCAGTAAGGACAGCCTGGGAGGCAATGAGCAGTACTTC. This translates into CASSKDSLGGNEQYF.

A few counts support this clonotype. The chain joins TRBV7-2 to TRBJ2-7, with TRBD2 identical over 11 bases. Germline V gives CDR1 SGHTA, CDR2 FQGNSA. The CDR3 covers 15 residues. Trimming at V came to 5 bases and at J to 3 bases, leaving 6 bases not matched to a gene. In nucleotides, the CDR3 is TGTGCCAGCAGCCACACTAGCGGGAGTCTCTACGAGCAGTACTTC. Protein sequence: CASSHTSGSLYEQYF.

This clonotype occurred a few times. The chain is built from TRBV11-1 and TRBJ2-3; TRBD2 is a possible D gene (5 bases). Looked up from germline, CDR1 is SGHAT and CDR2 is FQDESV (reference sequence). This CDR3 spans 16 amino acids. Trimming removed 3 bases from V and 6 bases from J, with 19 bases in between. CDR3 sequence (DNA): TGTGCCAGCAGCTTTAACGAGCGGCGCAACCTGGATACGCAGTATTTT. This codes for CASSFNERRNLDTQYF.

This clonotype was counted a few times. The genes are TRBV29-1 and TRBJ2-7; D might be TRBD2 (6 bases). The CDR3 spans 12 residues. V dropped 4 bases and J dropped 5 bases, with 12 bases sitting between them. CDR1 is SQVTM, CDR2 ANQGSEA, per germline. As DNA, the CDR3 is TGCAGCGTTGGGGCTAGCGTCCACGAGCAGTACTTC. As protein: CSVGASVHEQYF.

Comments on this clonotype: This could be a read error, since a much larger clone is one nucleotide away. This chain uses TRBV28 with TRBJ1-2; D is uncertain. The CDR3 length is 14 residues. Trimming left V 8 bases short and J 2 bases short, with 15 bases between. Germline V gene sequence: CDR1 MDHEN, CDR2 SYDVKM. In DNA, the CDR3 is TGTGCCAGCCGTCCCCCAGCTACAAACTATGGCTACACCTTC. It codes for CASRPPATNYGYTF.

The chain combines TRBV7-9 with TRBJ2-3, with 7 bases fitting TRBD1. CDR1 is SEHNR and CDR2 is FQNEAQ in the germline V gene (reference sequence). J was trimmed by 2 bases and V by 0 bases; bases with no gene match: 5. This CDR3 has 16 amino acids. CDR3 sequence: CASSLAPTGDTDTQYF. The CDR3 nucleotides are TGTGCCAGCAGCTTAGCCCCAACAGGGGACACAGATACGCAGTATTTT. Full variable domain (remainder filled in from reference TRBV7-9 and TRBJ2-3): DTGVSQNPRHKITKRGQNVTFRCDPISEHNRLYWYRQTLGQGPEFLTYFQNEAQLEKSRLLSDRFSAERPKGSFSTLEIQRTEQGDSAMYLCASSLAPTGDTDTQYFGPGTRLTVL.

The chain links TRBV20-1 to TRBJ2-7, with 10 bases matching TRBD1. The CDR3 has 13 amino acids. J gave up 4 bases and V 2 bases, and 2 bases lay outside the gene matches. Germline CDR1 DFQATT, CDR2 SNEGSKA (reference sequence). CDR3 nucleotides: TGCAGTGCTAGAAGGGACAGGGGATACGAGCAGTACTTC. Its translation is CSARRDRGYEQYF.

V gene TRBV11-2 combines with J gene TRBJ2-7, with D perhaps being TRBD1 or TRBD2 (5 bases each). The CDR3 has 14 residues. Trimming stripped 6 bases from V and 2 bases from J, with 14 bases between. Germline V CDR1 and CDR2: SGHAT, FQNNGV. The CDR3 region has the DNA TGTGCCAGCAGGAGTCGGGGCAGAACCTACGAGCAGTACTTC. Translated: CASRSRGRTYEQYF.

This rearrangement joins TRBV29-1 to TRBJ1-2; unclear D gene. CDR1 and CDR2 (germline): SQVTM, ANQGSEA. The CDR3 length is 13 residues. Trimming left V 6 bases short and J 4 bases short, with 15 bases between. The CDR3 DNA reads TGCAGCGTCGAAAAGCTGGAAGTCTATGGCTACACCTTC. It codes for CSVEKLEVYGYTF.

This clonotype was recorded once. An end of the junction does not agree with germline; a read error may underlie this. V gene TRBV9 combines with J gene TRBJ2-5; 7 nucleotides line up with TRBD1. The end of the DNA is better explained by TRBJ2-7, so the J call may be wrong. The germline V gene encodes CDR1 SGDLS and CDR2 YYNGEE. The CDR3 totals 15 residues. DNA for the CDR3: TGTGCCCGCAGCGTAGGAACAGGGGCTAGCAACGAGCAGTACTTC. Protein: CARSVGTGASNEQYF.

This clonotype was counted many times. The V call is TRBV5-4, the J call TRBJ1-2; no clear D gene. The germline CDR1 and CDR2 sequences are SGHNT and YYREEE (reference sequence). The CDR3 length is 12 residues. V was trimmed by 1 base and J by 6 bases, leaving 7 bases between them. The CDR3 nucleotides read TGTGCCAGCAGCTTGAACAGAAATGGCTACACCTTC. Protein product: CASSLNRNGYTF.

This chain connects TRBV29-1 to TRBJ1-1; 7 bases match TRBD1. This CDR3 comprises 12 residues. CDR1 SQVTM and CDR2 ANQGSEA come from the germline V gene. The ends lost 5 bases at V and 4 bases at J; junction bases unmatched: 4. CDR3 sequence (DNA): TGCAGCGTTAGACAGGGTTTCACTGAAGCTTTCTTT. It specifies CSVRQGFTEAFF.

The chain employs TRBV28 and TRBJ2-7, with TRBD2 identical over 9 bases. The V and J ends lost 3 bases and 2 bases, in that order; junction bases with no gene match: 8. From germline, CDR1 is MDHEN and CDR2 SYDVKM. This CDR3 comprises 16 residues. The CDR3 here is CASSFSLAGLTYEQYF. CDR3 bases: TGTGCCAGCAGTTTCTCCCTAGCGGGACTCACCTACGAGCAGTACTTC. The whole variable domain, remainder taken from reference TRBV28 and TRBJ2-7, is DVKVTQSSRYLVKRTGEKVFLECVQDMDHENMFWYRQDPGLGLRLIYFSYDVKMKEKGDIPEGYSVSREKKERFSLILESASTNQTSMYLCASSFSLAGLTYEQYFGPGTRLTVT.

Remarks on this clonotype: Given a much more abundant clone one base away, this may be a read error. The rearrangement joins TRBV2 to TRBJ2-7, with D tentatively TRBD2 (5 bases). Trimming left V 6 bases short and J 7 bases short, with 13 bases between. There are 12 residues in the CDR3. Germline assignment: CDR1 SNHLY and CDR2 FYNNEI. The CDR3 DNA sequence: TGTGCCAGCAGCCCATCGGGGTTTGAGCAGTACTTC. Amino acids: CASSPSGFEQYF. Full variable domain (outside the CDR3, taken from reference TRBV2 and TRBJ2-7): EPEVTQTPSHQVTQMGQEVILRCVPISNHLYFYWYRQILGQKVEFLVSFYNNEISEKSEIFDDQFSVERPDGSNFTLKIRSTKLEDSAMYFCASSPSGFEQYFGPGTRLTVT.

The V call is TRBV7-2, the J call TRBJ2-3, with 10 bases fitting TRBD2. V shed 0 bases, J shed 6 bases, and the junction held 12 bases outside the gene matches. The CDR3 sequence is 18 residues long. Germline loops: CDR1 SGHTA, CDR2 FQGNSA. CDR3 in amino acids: CASSLARRSGRAADTQYF. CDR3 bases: TGTGCCAGCAGCTTAGCTCGGAGAAGCGGGAGGGCCGCGGATACGCAGTATTTT.